The clone carrying this TCR beta chain was recorded at least ten times. Its antigen is currently unknown. These data are taken from a study of human T cells and chemical hapten exposure. About the research overall: Chiefly female patients presented with alopecia areata, totalis or universalis. Findings and limits, study-wide: The count of PT1 expanded TCRs correlated positively with patch test score.

Time point here: patch test 2, 6 weeks after DPC sensitization. The treatment here: therapeutic diphenylcyclopropenone sensitization with weekly scalp DPC. The V gene end was trimmed by 1 base and the J gene end by 0 bases; junction bases not matched to a gene: 14. Germline CDR1 reads DFQATT; CDR2 reads SNEGSKA (reference sequence). The CDR3 is 18 amino acids. One entry per CDR3 protein, called by TCRdb with MiXCR from the RACE reads. The sample holds about 40,000 distinct CDR3 sequences; over 3% are singletons and the top ten take 6.7%. Sequences were derived from whole blood, sampled in connection with sensitization to the hapten diphenylcyclopropenone (DPC). The sequence derives from a man aged 40-49 years with alopecia areata. Some clones in this sample may be carry-over from other donors' samples. The chain combines TRBV20-1 with TRBJ1-1, with TRBD1 matching over 7 bases. CDR3 sequence reads: CSARAWTGGTALNTEAFF. The CDR3 DNA follows: TGCAGTGCTAGAGCCTGGACAGGCGGAACCGCACTGAACACTGAAGCTTTCTTT.